This is a list of T cell receptor beta chains from one sample in a study of PD-1 blockade in classical Hodgkin lymphoma. Libraries were prepared by immunoSEQ multiplex PCR; TCRdb keeps only in-frame clonotypes and omits some of them. The table shows about 9,700 clones, with roughly 85% occurring only once. The material sequenced was peripheral blood mononuclear cells (PBMCs), taken before the fourth cycle of nivolumab. The receptor set was obtained from a human donor with classical Hodgkin lymphoma. The CDR3 runs from the conserved cysteine through the conserved F or W. A D gene is named only where the DNA matches it firmly. Clone size is stated in some rows and not others, as once, few, many or a class when expanded.

. | TRBJ2-3 | TRBV7-7 | . | CASSLAFGVGDTQYF | TGTGCTAGCAGCTTAGCGTTCGGGGTCGGCGATACGCAGTATTTT
. | TRBJ1-1 | TRBV28 | . | CASSLVHTEAFF | TGTGCCAGCAGTTTGGTCCACACTGAAGCTTTCTTT
TRBD2 | TRBJ2-2 | TRBV6-5 | . | CASSYGLANTGELFF | TGTGCCAGCAGTTACGGACTAGCGAACACCGGGGAGCTGTTTTTT
TRBD1 | TRBJ2-2 | TRBV5-4 | . | CASSSNRGLGTGELFF | TGTGCCAGCAGCTCAAACAGGGGGCTGGGCACCGGGGAGCTGTTTTTT
. | TRBJ1-1 | TRBV10-3 | . | CAISVKNTEAFF | TGTGCCATCAGTGTAAAGAACACTGAAGCTTTCTTT
TRBD1 | TRBJ2-7 | TRBV6-5 | once | CASSRPGQGHEQYF | TGTGCCAGCAGTCGACCGGGACAGGGGCACGAGCAGTACTTC
. | TRBJ1-2 | TRBV19 | . | CASSIAGAIIYGYTF | TGTGCCAGTAGTATAGCCGGGGCAATTATCTATGGCTACACCTTC
. | TRBJ1-4 | TRBV6-6 | . | CASSQGKNNEKLFF | TGTGCCAGCAGCCAAGGGAAGAATAATGAAAAACTGTTTTTT
. | TRBJ2-3 | TRBV30 | . | CAWRLSSDTQYF | TGTGCCTGGAGGCTATCATCAGATACGCAGTATTTT
TRBD2 | TRBJ2-3 | TRBV9 | few | CASSQTSGTDTQYF | TGTGCCAGCAGCCAAACTAGCGGCACAGATACGCAGTATTTT
. | TRBJ2-1 | TRBV7-9 | few | CASSSGVHEQFF | TGTGCCAGCAGCTCGGGGGTCCATGAGCAGTTCTTC
TRBD2 | TRBJ2-7 | TRBV7-2 | . | CASSSRRTSGNEQYF | TGTGCCAGCAGTTCGCGTCGGACTAGCGGGAACGAGCAGTACTTC
. | TRBJ2-2 | TRBV18 | . | CASSPSDINTGELFF | TGTGCCAGCTCACCCTCAGACATCAACACCGGGGAGCTGTTTTTT
. | TRBJ1-1 | TRBV15 | . | CATSRDRGSTEAFF | TGTGCCACCAGCAGAGATCGAGGATCCACTGAAGCTTTCTTT
. | TRBJ1-6 | TRBV25-1 | . | CASSGQYNSPLHF | TGTGCCAGTTCGGGACAATATAATTCACCCCTCCACTTT
. | TRBJ2-7 | TRBV6-1 | . | CASSGRVSYEQYF | TGTGCCAGCAGTGGCCGGGTCTCCTACGAGCAGTACTTC
. | TRBJ2-7 | TRBV5-4 | . | CASSLGDGYEQYF | TGTGCCAGCAGCTTGGGGGACGGCTACGAGCAGTACTTC
. | TRBJ2-2 | TRBV7-9 | . | CASSLGGLTTGELFF | TGTGCCAGCAGCTTAGGGGGGCTGACCACCGGGGAGCTGTTTTTT
. | TRBJ2-5 | TRBV5-4 | . | CASSLDRRETQYF | TGTGCCAGCAGCTTGGACAGGAGAGAGACCCAGTACTTC
TRBD1 | TRBJ2-7 | TRBV10-3 | . | CAIGPGQGGSYEQYF | TGTGCCATCGGACCGGGACAGGGCGGCTCCTACGAGCAGTACTTC
TRBD1 | TRBJ2-2 | TRBV6-1 | . | CASSVGTGNTGELFF | TGTGCCAGCAGTGTTGGGACAGGGAACACCGGGGAGCTGTTTTTT
. | TRBJ2-2 | TRBV7-3 | . | CASSLFRWTAHGELFF | TGTGCCAGCAGCTTATTTCGGTGGACAGCCCACGGGGAGCTGTTTTTT
TRBD2 | TRBJ2-3 | TRBV11-1 | . | CASSGRGGYSTDTQYF | TGTGCCAGCTCGGGGCGGGGAGGGTATTCAACAGATACGCAGTATTTT
. | TRBJ2-5 | TRBV18 | . | CASSPSEETQYF | TGTGCCAGCTCACCGTCGGAAGAGACCCAGTACTTC
TRBD1 | TRBJ2-7 | TRBV14 | . | CASSRGQGYYEQYF | TGTGCCAGCAGTCGGGGACAGGGTTACTACGAGCAGTACTTC
TRBD2 | TRBJ2-3 | TRBV7-8 | . | CASSLASGGSDTQYF | TGTGCCAGCAGCTTAGCTAGCGGGGGCTCAGATACGCAGTATTTT
. | TRBJ1-1 | TRBV6-4 | . | CASSEERWGAVNTEAFF | TGTGCCAGCAGTGAAGAAAGGTGGGGGGCGGTGAACACTGAAGCTTTCTTT
. | TRBJ1-1 | TRBV5-1 | . | CASSPARRNTEAFF | TGCGCCAGCAGCCCCGCCAGGAGGAACACTGAAGCTTTCTTT
TRBD1 | TRBJ1-2 | TRBV18 | . | CASSPRDRGFSNYGYTF | TGTGCCAGCTCACCTCGCGACAGGGGTTTTTCCAACTATGGCTACACCTTC
. | TRBJ2-1 | TRBV15 | . | CATSRVVGNEQFF | TGTGCCACCAGCAGAGTAGTCGGCAATGAGCAGTTCTTC
TRBD2 | TRBJ2-3 | TRBV5-7 | . | CASSLVLAAPSTDTQYF | TGTGCCAGCAGCTTGGTTCTAGCGGCTCCTAGCACAGATACGCAGTATTTT
. | TRBJ2-7 | TRBV14 | . | CASSPTEERSSYEQYF | TGTGCCAGCAGCCCCACCGAAGAACGAAGCTCCTACGAGCAGTACTTC
TRBD2 | TRBJ2-3 | TRBV14 | . | CASSRGGGHTDTQYF | TGTGCCAGCAGTCGGGGCGGGGGTCACACAGATACGCAGTATTTT
. | TRBJ1-3 | TRBV5-1 | . | CASSLRPGEHSGNTIYF | TGCGCCAGCAGCTTGCGGCCAGGAGAACACTCTGGAAACACCATATATTTT
. | TRBJ1-6 | TRBV18 | medium-sized | CASSPGDNSPLHF | TGTGCCAGCTCACCTGGTGATAATTCACCCCTCCACTTT
. | TRBJ2-5 | TRBV19 | . | CASSSGTRRRQETQYF | TGTGCCAGTTCCAGCGGGACAAGAAGACGTCAAGAGACCCAGTACTTC
TRBD1 | TRBJ2-7 | TRBV27 | once | CASSDRYEQYF | TGTGCCAGCTCGGACAGGTACGAGCAGTACTTC
. | TRBJ1-1 | TRBV30 | once | CAWSVLGGNTEAFF | TGTGCCTGGAGTGTACTTGGGGGGAACACTGAAGCTTTCTTT
TRBD1 | TRBJ1-6 | TRBV28 | . | CASSLHRGSYNSPLHF | TGTGCCAGCAGCCTTCACAGGGGTTCCTATAATTCACCCCTCCACTTT
TRBD2 | TRBJ2-3 | TRBV28 | . | CASSRLAGGDTQYF | TGTGCCAGCAGTAGACTAGCGGGAGGAGATACGCAGTATTTT
. | TRBJ2-3 | TRBV5-1 | . | CASSLDADTQYF | TGCGCCAGCAGCTTGGACGCAGATACGCAGTATTTT
TRBD2 | TRBJ2-1 | TRBV18 | . | CASSPGLADEQFF | TGTGCCAGCTCACCGGGACTAGCGGATGAGCAGTTCTTC
. | TRBJ1-5 | TRBV15 | . | CATSRDSGGSQPQHF | TGTGCCACCAGCAGAGATAGTGGAGGGAGTCAGCCCCAGCATTTT
. | TRBJ2-4 | TRBV9 | . | CASSETGLEVQYF | TGTGCCAGCAGTGAAACCGGATTAGAAGTTCAGTACTTC
. | TRBJ1-2 | TRBV19 | . | CASSIDGTRAGTYGYTF | TGTGCCAGTAGTATAGATGGGACCCGGGCGGGTACCTATGGCTACACCTTC
TRBD1 | TRBJ1-2 | TRBV6-1 | . | CASSDRDRGGYTF | TGTGCCAGCAGTGACAGGGACAGAGGGGGCTACACCTTC
. | TRBJ2-3 | TRBV20-1 | . | CSGRADTQYF | TGCAGTGGTAGGGCAGATACGCAGTATTTT
TRBD2 | TRBJ2-1 | TRBV6-5 | medium-sized | CASSSTGTSNEQFF | TGTGCCAGCAGTTCAACCGGGACTAGCAATGAGCAGTTCTTC
. | TRBJ2-7 | TRBV15 | . | CATREDSSSYEQYF | TGTGCCACCAGGGAGGACAGTAGCTCCTACGAGCAGTACTTC
. | TRBJ2-1 | TRBV7-9 | few | CASSSTGPSLTYNEQFF | TGTGCCAGCAGCTCTACCGGGCCTTCTTTAACTTACAATGAGCAGTTCTTC
. | TRBJ1-1 | TRBV5-6 | . | CASSLDRLYTEAFF | TGTGCCAGCAGCTTGGACAGGCTTTACACTGAAGCTTTCTTT
TRBD1 | TRBJ2-2 | TRBV2 | . | CASRAGTGRTGELFF | TGTGCCAGCAGGGCCGGGACAGGGAGAACCGGGGAGCTGTTTTTT
. | TRBJ2-1 | TRBV12-5 | . | CASGFLTSYNEQFF | TGTGCTAGTGGTTTTCTCACCTCCTACAATGAGCAGTTCTTC